This T cell receptor beta chain was sequenced for a study of T cell clonotyping in hematopoietic cell transplantation. Noted time point: recipient sample about 28 days before transplant, after cytoreduction. From germline, CDR1 is MNHNY and CDR2 SVGAGI (reference sequence). The CDR3 totals 15 residues. V lost 6 bases and J 1 base, leaving 16 bases between the germline ends. Sequenced by immunoSEQ multiplex PCR; TCRdb stores in-frame clones only, minus some. The table records roughly 50,000 clones, over 75% of them present only once. This receptor was identified in a man aged 60 to 69 with biphenotypic leukemia. Some clones in this sample may be carry-over from other donors' samples. The gene calls are TRBV6-6 and TRBJ2-7, with a possible D match to TRBD1 (6 bases). Material: peripheral blood mononuclear cells, obtained before stem cell transplant. The CDR3 region is CASSTTGKGSYEQYF. CDR3 DNA sequence: TGTGCCAGCAGCACCACAGGGAAGGGATCCTACGAGCAGTACTTC.